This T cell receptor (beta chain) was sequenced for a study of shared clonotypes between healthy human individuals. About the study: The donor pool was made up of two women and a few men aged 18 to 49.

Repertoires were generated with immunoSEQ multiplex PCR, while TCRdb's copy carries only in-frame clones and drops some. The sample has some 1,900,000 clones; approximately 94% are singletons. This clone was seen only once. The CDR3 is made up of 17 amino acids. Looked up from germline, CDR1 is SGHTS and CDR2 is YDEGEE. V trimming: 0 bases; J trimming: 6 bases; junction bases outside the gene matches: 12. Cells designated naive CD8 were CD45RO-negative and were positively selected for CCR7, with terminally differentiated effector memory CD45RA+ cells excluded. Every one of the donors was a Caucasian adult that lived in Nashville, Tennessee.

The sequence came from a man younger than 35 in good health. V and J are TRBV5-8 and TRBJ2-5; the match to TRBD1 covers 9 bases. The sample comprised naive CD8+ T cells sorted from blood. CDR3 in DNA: TGTGCCAGCAGCTTGGCGCTGTGGACAGGGGCGAAGAAGACCCAGTACTTC. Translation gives CASSLALWTGAKKTQYF.